This entry lists 27 T cell receptor beta chains sequenced from one sample in a study of blood T cell repertoires in COVID-19. Profiled with immunoSEQ multiplex PCR; TCRdb holds only in-frame clones, not every one. The profile shows over 200,000 clones, about 83% of them singletons. The sequenced sample consisted of peripheral blood. These receptors were collected from a woman aged 50 to 65 with active or convalescent COVID-19.

Sample share makes this clone medium-sized. V and J are TRBV6-1 and TRBJ2-5, with 8 positions matching TRBD2. With 1 base clipped from V and 1 base from J, the junction kept 2 bases outside the gene matches. This CDR3 is built from 15 residues. The germline V gene encodes CDR1 MNHNS and CDR2 SASEGT. CDR3 nucleotides: TGTGCCAGCAGTGAAGTGGCGGGGGGCCAAGAGACCCAGTACTTC. Protein product: CASSEVAGGQETQYF.

The gene calls are TRBV28 and TRBJ1-2; the D is unclear. With 1 base removed from V and 7 bases from J, the gap between germline ends came to 13 bases. This CDR3 has 14 residues. Germline CDR1 is MDHEN and CDR2 is SYDVKM. The CDR3, as DNA: TGTGCCAGCAGTTTATTGCGGGGATCCGGTGGCTACACCTTC. Translation gives CASSLLRGSGGYTF.

The chain joins TRBV3-1 (or the pseudogene TRBV3-2) to TRBJ1-5, with D unresolved. The CDR3 has 14 residues. V was shortened by 1 base and J by 0 bases, with 4 bases between the two germline ends. Germline V gene sequence: CDR1 LGHDT, CDR2 YNNKEL (reference sequence). CDR3 sequence: CASSQGVSNQPQHF. CDR3 DNA sequence: TGTGCCAGCAGCCAAGGAGTTAGCAATCAGCCCCAGCATTTT.

Comments on this clone: The junction departs from germline at one end; a sequencing error may be responsible. CDR3 coding DNA: TGTGCCAGCAGCTTGGTGAGCTTGGAACAGCACCCTTCCTTC. It is translated as CASSLVSLEQHPSF. This chain links TRBV5-6 with TRBJ1-2; D gene ambiguous. This CDR3 comprises 14 residues. CDR1 and CDR2 (germline): SGHDT, YYEEEE.

The genes are TRBV7-9 and TRBJ2-7; tentative D call: TRBD1 (6 bases). From germline, CDR1 is SEHNR and CDR2 FQNEAQ (reference sequence). CDR3 size: 15 residues. Trimming pared 3 bases from V and 5 bases from J, leaving 17 bases between. The CDR3 coding sequence is TGTGCCAGCAGCTTCGATCAGGGGTACAACAACGAGCAGTACGTC. Encoded protein: CASSFDQGYNNEQYV.

This clone was seen only once. This sequence joins TRBV6-5 and TRBJ1-5, with 8 bases identical to TRBD1. This CDR3 is built from 16 residues. Germline V gives CDR1 MNHEY, CDR2 SVGAGI. V was clipped by 2 bases and J by 1 base; unmatched bases: 4. In DNA form, the CDR3 reads TGTGCCAGCAGTTACACCCGACAGGGGAGCAATCAGCCCCAGCATTTT. Translated: CASSYTRQGSNQPQHF.

V is TRBV28 and J is TRBJ1-5, with D uncertain. This CDR3 is built from 14 residues. V was pared by 6 bases and J by 3 bases, with 12 bases between. Germline CDR1 is MDHEN and CDR2 is SYDVKM. CDR3 nucleotides: TGTGCCAGCAGACCTCCGGGAGACAATCAGCCCCAGCATTTT. This codes for CASRPPGDNQPQHF. The full variable domain, completed using reference TRBV28 and TRBJ1-5, is DVKVTQSSRYLVKRTGEKVFLECVQDMDHENMFWYRQDPGLGLRLIYFSYDVKMKEKGDIPEGYSVSREKKERFSLILESASTNQTSMYLCASRPPGDNQPQHFGDGTRLSIL.

The chain couples TRBV5-1 to TRBJ2-1; a possible D gene is TRBD1 (6 bases). Per germline, CDR1 SGHRS and CDR2 YFSETQ. V lost 4 bases to trimming and J lost 0 bases, with 14 bases between them. This CDR3 has 16 amino acids. CDR3 nucleotides: TGCGCCAGCAGCCGGACAGTCTCTAGCTCCTACAATGAGCAGTTCTTC. The encoded protein is CASSRTVSSSYNEQFF.

This clone was detected only a few times. CDR3 sequence (DNA): TGCGCCAGCAGCTCCTCAGGTTATAATTCACCCCTCCACTTT. Translating it yields CASSSSGYNSPLHF. The chain uses TRBV5-1 and TRBJ1-6; D is ambiguous. Trimming shortened V by 3 bases and J by 4 bases, and 8 bases separated the two germline ends. Germline V gives CDR1 SGHRS, CDR2 YFSETQ. This CDR3 has 14 amino acids.

This sequence joins TRBV27 and TRBJ1-5, with 8 bases aligning to TRBD1. Per germline, CDR1 MNHEY and CDR2 SMNVEV (reference sequence). This CDR3 has 15 residues. V was pared by 3 bases and J by 3 bases, with 4 bases of the junction left unmatched. CDR3 sequence (DNA): TGTGCCAGCAGTTTCGGGACAGGTGACAATCAGCCCCAGCATTTT. This sequence encodes CASSFGTGDNQPQHF.

In its sample, this clone was seen once. The gene calls are TRBV28 and TRBJ2-7; the match to TRBD1 covers 8 bases. CDR1 and CDR2 from the germline V gene are MDHEN and SYDVKM. J gave up 4 bases and V 5 bases, and 7 bases lay outside the gene matches. The CDR3 is 14 amino acids. In nucleotides, the CDR3 is TGTGCCAGCAGTAGGACAGGGTCGCGATACGAGCAGTACTTC. Protein product: CASSRTGSRYEQYF.

V gene TRBV10-2 combines with J gene TRBJ2-1; TRBD2 matches 10 bases. V shed 10 bases and J 4 bases; nucleotides not matched to a gene: 7. Germline loops: CDR1 WSHSY, CDR2 SAAADI. The length of the CDR3 is 14 residues. The CDR3 sequence: CATAAGGFYNEQFF. The CDR3 nucleotides are TGCGCCACCGCAGCGGGGGGGTTTTACAATGAGCAGTTCTTC.

The chain joins TRBV29-1 to TRBJ2-7; 12 nucleotides line up with TRBD2. This CDR3 region has 14 residues. The V gene's germline CDR1 is SQVTM and CDR2 ANQGSEA. Trimming cost V 2 bases and J 4 bases; bases outside gene matches: 3. CDR3: CSVELAGGWYEQYF. The CDR3, as DNA: TGCAGCGTTGAACTAGCGGGAGGGTGGTACGAGCAGTACTTC.

The V call is TRBV5-8, the J call TRBJ1-6; D remains unclear. The germline V gene encodes CDR1 SGHTS and CDR2 YDEGEE. The CDR3 sequence is 15 residues long. Trimming stripped 0 bases from V and 3 bases from J, with 7 bases between. The CDR3 here is CASSLDSLYNSPLHF. The CDR3 DNA is TGTGCCAGCAGCTTGGACAGCCTCTATAATTCACCCCTCCACTTT.

This clone was counted a few times. This chain connects TRBV27 to TRBJ1-5; possible D gene TRBD1, 5 bases. The CDR3 loop spans 15 amino acids. CDR1 is MNHEY, CDR2 SMNVEV, per germline (reference sequence). The ends were cut back, 6 bases at V and 0 bases at J, with 12 bases in the middle. The CDR3, as DNA: TGTGCCAGCAGCGACAGTCGGCTTAGCAATCAGCCCCAGCATTTT. Its translation is CASSDSRLSNQPQHF.

The CDR3 DNA reads as TGTGCCAGCTCCCAAACTTACAGGGTAGGCGAGCAGTACGTC. Translating gives CASSQTYRVGEQYV. The chain employs TRBV18 and TRBJ2-7; D may be TRBD1 (6 bases). The V end was cut by 6 bases, the J end by 6 bases, with 18 bases between. This CDR3 contains 14 residues. Germline V CDR1 and CDR2: KGHSH, LQKENI.

This chain links TRBV19 with TRBJ1-1; the D gene is possibly TRBD1 (6 bases). V was shortened by 5 bases and J by 1 base, with 11 bases between the two germline ends. Germline values: CDR1 LNHDA, CDR2 SQIVND (reference sequence). The CDR3 extends over 14 amino acids. DNA for the CDR3: TGTGCCAGTAGTTTCAGGGGCAAGAACACTGAAGCTTTCTTT. Amino acid sequence: CASSFRGKNTEAFF. Complete variable domain (other parts from reference TRBV19 and TRBJ1-1): DGGITQSPKYLFRKEGQNVTLSCEQNLNHDAMYWYRQDPGQGLRLIYYSQIVNDFQKGDIAEGYSVSREKKESFPLTVTSAQKNPTAFYLCASSFRGKNTEAFFGQGTRLTVV.

This clone was picked up a small number of times. The chain uses TRBV7-9 and TRBJ2-1, with TRBD1 as a possible D gene (6 bases). The V gene's germline CDR1 is SEHNR and CDR2 FQNEAQ (reference sequence). V gave up 5 bases and J gave up 4 bases, with 15 bases separating them. This CDR3 comprises 15 residues. The CDR3 nucleotides are TGTGCCAGCAGCCCCCTGGGGGCGACGTACAATGAGCAGTTCTTC. It codes for CASSPLGATYNEQFF.

The V gene is TRBV5-1, the J gene TRBJ2-5, with TRBD1 matching over 7 bases. This CDR3 has 15 residues. Losses at the gene ends were 0 bases for V and 2 bases for J; bases not matched to a gene: 4. Germline V gene sequence: CDR1 SGHRS, CDR2 YFSETQ. The CDR3 DNA sequence: TGCGCCAGCAGCTTGGTACCGGGACAGCAAGAGACCCAGTACTTC. Its translation is CASSLVPGQQETQYF.

V usage is TRBV4-1 and J usage is TRBJ1-1; D is uncertain. The CDR3 is 14 amino acids. V shed 2 bases and J shed 2 bases, with 9 bases lying between them. Germline V lookup: CDR1 MGHRA, CDR2 YSYEKL. CDR3 amino acids: CASSQPQANTEAFF. CDR3 nucleotide sequence: TGCGCCAGCAGCCAACCTCAGGCTAACACTGAAGCTTTCTTT.

On this clone: The sample has other DNA sequences that encode this CDR3 too. This chain connects TRBV29-1 to TRBJ1-4; D uncertain. Per germline, CDR1 SQVTM and CDR2 ANQGSEA. Trimming left V 2 bases short and J 8 bases short, with 6 bases between. The CDR3 is 11 amino acids. CDR3 DNA sequence: TGCAGCGTTGAACTAAACGAAAAACTGTTTTTT. This codes for CSVELNEKLFF.

V and J are TRBV6-4 and TRBJ2-1, with 10 bases matching TRBD2. CDR3 size: 16 residues. V shed 2 bases and J 5 bases; nucleotides not matched to a gene: 6. Germline values: CDR1 MRHNA, CDR2 SNTAGT. CDR3 nucleotide sequence: TGTGCCAGCAGTGACGAGGCTAGCGGGGGAAACAATGAGCAGTTCTTC. This gives the protein CASSDEASGGNNEQFF.

The chain has TRBV19 and TRBJ2-2, with TRBD1 matching over 8 bases. The V and J ends lost 6 bases and 7 bases, in that order; junction bases with no gene match: 4. Germline lookup yields CDR1 LNHDA and CDR2 SQIVND (reference sequence). The CDR3 has 13 residues. DNA for the CDR3: TGTGCCAGTAGGGACAGGGTGAACGGGGAGCTGTTTTTT. It specifies CASRDRVNGELFF.

The chain combines TRBV19 with TRBJ2-3, with D perhaps matching TRBD2 (6 bases). The CDR3 contains 14 residues. From germline, CDR1 is LNHDA and CDR2 SQIVND (reference sequence). V lost 5 bases to trimming and J lost 1 base, with 10 bases between them. CDR3 in amino acids: CASSWGGGTDTQYF. The DNA for the CDR3 is TGTGCCAGTAGTTGGGGCGGGGGCACAGATACGCAGTATTTT.

This clone was counted many times. The sample carries other DNA sequences with the same CDR3. The chain is built from TRBV29-1 and TRBJ1-1; 7 bases fit TRBD1. The ends lost 4 bases at V and 1 base at J; junction bases unmatched: 0. CDR1 and CDR2 from the germline V gene are SQVTM and ANQGSEA. The CDR3 is made up of 12 amino acids. CDR3 DNA: TGCAGCGTTGGACAGGGGAACACTGAAGCTTTCTTT. It specifies CSVGQGNTEAFF.

V and J are TRBV18 and TRBJ1-4; D uncertain. V was clipped by 1 base and J by 8 bases, with 11 bases between them. The CDR3 spans 14 residues. Germline V lookup: CDR1 KGHSH, CDR2 LQKENI. CDR3: CASSPQRAEEKLFF. The DNA for the CDR3 is TGTGCCAGCTCACCACAGAGGGCCGAAGAAAAACTGTTTTTT.

The chain couples TRBV7-9 to TRBJ2-7, with TRBD2 as a possible D gene (5 bases). Germline V CDR1 and CDR2: SEHNR, FQNEAQ (reference sequence). The CDR3 sequence is 14 residues long. Between the trimmed V and J ends, which lost 4 bases and 4 bases, there was a span of 14 bases. The CDR3 bases are TGTGCCAGCAGCTATGAAGGCCCGGGATACGAGCAGTACTTC. It codes for CASSYEGPGYEQYF.